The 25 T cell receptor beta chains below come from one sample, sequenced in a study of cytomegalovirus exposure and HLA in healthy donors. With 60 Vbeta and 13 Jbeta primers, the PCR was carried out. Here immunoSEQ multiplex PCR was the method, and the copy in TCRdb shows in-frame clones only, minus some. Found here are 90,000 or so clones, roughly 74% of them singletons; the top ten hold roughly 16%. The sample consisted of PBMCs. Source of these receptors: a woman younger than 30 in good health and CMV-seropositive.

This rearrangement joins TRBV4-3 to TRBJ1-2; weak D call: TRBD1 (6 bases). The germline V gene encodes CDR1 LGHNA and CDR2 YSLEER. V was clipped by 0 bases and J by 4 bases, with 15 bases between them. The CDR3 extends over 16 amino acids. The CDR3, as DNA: TGCGCCAGCAGCCAAGAAGACAGGAGGTCGCCCTATGGCTACACCTTC. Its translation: CASSQEDRRSPYGYTF.

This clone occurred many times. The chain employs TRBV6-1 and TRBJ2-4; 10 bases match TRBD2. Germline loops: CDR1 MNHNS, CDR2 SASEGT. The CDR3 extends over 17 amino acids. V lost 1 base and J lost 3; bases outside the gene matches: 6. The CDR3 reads CASSEVGAGGVKNIQYF. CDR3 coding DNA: TGTGCCAGCAGTGAAGTAGGAGCGGGAGGGGTCAAAAACATTCAGTACTTC.

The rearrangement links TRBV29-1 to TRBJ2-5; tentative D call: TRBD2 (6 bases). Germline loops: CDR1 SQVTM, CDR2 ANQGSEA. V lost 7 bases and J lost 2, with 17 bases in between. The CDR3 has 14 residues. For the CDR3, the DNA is TGCAGCGCTTATGCCGGGACTCCTCAAGAGACCCAGTACTTC. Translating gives CSAYAGTPQETQYF.

The CDR3 here is CASGVSDRTNGANVLTF. CDR3 in DNA: TGTGCCAGCGGGGTTTCAGACAGGACGAATGGGGCCAACGTCCTGACTTTC. The chain uses TRBV28 and TRBJ2-6; the D gene is possibly TRBD1 (6 bases). V lost 8 bases to trimming and J lost 3 bases, with 20 bases between them. Per germline, CDR1 MDHEN and CDR2 SYDVKM. The CDR3 is made up of 17 amino acids.

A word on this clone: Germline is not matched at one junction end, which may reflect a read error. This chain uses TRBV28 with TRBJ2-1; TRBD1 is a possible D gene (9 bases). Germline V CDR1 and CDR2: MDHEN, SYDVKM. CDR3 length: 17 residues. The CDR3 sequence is CVSSLRDRARLAIEQFF. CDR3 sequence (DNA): TGTGTCAGCAGTCTCAGGGACAGGGCTCGACTAGCGATTGAGCAGTTCTTC.

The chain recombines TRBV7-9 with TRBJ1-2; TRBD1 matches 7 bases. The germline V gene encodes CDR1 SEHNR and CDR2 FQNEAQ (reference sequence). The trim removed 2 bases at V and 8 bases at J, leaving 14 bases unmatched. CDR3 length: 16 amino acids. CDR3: CASSLQENRGIKGYTF. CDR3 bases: TGTGCCAGCAGCTTACAGGAGAACAGGGGAATAAAGGGCTACACCTTC.

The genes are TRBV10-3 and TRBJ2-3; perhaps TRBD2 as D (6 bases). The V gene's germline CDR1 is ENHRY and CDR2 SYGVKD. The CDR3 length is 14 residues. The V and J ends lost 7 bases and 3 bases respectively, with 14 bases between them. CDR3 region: CAIKPTAGTDTQYF. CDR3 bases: TGTGCCATCAAGCCTACCGCGGGAACAGATACGCAGTATTTT.

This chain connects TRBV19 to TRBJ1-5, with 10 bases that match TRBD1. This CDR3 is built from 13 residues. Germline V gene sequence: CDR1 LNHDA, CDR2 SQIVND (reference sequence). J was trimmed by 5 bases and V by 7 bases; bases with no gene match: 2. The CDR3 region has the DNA TGTGCCAGTAAGGGGACAGGGGATCAGCCCCAGCATTTT. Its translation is CASKGTGDQPQHF. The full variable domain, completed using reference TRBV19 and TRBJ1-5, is DGGITQSPKYLFRKEGQNVTLSCEQNLNHDAMYWYRQDPGQGLRLIYYSQIVNDFQKGDIAEGYSVSREKKESFPLTVTSAQKNPTAFYLCASKGTGDQPQHFGDGTRLSIL.

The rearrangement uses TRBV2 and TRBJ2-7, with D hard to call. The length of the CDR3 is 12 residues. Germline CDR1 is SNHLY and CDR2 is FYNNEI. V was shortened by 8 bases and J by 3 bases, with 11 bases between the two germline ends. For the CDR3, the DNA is TGTGCCAGCCCGAGACACCTCTACGAGCAGTACTTC. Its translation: CASPRHLYEQYF.

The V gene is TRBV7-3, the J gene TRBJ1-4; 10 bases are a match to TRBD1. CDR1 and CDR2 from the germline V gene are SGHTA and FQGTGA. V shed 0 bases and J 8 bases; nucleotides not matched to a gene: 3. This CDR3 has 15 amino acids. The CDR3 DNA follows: TGTGCCAGCAGCTTAACGGGACAGGGGCACGAAAAACTGTTTTTT. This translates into CASSLTGQGHEKLFF.

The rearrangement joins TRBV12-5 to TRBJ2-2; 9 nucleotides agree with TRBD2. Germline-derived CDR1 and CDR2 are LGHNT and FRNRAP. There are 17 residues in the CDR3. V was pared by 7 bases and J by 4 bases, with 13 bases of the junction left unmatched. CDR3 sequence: CASAIQAGGRSTGELFF. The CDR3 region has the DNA TGTGCTAGTGCCATACAAGCGGGAGGTCGGTCCACCGGGGAGCTGTTTTTT.

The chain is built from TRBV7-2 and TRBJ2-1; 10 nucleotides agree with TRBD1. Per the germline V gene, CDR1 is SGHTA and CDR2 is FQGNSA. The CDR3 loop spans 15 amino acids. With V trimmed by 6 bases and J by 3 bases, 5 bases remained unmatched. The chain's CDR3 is CASRRDRGNYNEQFF. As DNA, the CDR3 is TGTGCCAGCAGACGGGACAGGGGTAACTACAATGAGCAGTTCTTC.

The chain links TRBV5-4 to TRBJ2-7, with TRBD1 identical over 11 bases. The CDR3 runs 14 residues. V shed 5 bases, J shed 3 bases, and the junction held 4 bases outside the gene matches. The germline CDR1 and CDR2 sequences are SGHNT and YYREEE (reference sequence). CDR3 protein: CASSSGTGGYEQYF. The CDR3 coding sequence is TGTGCCAGCAGTTCCGGGACAGGGGGCTACGAGCAGTACTTC. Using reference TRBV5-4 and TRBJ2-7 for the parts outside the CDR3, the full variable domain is ETGVTQSPTHLIKTRGQQVTLRCSSQSGHNTVSWYQQALGQGPQFIFQYYREEENGRGNFPPRFSGLQFPNYSSELNVNALELDDSALYLCASSSGTGGYEQYFGPGTRLTVT.

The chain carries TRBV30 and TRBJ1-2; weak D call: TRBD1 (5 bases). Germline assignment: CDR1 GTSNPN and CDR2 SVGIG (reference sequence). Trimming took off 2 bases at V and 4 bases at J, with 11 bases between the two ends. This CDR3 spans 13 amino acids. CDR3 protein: CAWSQGGAYGYTF. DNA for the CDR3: TGTGCCTGGAGTCAGGGTGGGGCCTATGGCTACACCTTC. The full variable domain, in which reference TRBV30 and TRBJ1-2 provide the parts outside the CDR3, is SQTIHQWPATLVQPVGSPLSLECTVEGTSNPNLYWYRQAAGRGLQLLFYSVGIGQISSEVPQNLSASRPQDRQFILSSKKLLLSDSGFYLCAWSQGGAYGYTFGSGTRLTVV.

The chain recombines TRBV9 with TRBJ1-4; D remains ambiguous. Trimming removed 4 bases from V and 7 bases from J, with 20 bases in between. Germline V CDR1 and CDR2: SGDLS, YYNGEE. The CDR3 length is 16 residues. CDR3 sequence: CASSPPAGGESEKLFF. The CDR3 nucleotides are TGTGCCAGCAGCCCCCCTGCGGGCGGGGAAAGTGAAAAACTGTTTTTT.

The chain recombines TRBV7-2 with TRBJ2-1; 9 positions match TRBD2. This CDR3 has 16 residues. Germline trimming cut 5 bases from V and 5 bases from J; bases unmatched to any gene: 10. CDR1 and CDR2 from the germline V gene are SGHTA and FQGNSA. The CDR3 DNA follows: TGTGCCAGCAGCCTTCATAGCGGGGGAATCGACAATGAGCAGTTCTTC. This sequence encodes CASSLHSGGIDNEQFF.

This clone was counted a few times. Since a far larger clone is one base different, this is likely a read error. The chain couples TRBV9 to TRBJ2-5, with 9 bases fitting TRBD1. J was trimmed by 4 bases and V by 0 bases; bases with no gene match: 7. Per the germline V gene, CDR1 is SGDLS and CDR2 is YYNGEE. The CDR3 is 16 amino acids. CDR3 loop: CASSVGGQGPRETQYF. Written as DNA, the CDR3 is TGTGCCAGCAGCGTAGGAGGACAGGGGCCGAGAGAGACCCAGTACTTC.

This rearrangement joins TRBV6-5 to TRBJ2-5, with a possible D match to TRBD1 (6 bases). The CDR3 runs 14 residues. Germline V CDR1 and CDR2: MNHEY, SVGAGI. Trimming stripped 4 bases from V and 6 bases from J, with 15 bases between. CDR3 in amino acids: CASSSHLGQQTQYF. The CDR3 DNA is TGTGCCAGCAGTTCCCACCTGGGACAACAGACCCAGTACTTC.

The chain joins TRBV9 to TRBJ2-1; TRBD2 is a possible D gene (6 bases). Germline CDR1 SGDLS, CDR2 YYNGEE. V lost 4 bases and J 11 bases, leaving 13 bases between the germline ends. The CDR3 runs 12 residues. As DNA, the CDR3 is TGTGCCAGCAGCAACTCCGGGGGTCAGCAGTTCTTC. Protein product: CASSNSGGQQFF.

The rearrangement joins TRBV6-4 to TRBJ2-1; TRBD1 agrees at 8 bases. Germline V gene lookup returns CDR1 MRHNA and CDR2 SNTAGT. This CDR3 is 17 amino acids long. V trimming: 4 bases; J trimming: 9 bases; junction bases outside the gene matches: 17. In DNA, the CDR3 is TGTGCCAGCAGTGGCCCCCCGGGACAGGTGGAATCGCGTGAGCAGTTCTTC. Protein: CASSGPPGQVESREQFF.

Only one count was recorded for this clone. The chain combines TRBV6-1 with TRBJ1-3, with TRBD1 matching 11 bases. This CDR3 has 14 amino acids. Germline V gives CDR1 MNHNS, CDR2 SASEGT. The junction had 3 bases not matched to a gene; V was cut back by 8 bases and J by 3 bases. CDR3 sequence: CASGQGALGNTIYF. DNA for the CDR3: TGTGCCAGCGGACAGGGGGCGCTTGGAAACACCATATATTTT.

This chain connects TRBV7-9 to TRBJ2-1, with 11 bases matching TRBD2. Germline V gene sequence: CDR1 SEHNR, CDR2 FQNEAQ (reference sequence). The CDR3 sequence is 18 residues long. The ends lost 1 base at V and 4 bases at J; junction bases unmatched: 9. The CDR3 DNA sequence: TGTGCCAGCAGCTTAGGGCTAGCGGGAGGCCCGGAGTACAATGAGCAGTTCTTC. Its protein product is CASSLGLAGGPEYNEQFF.

The CDR3 DNA is TGTGCCAGCAGCCAAGGTACAGGGCCCCCGCCCTATGGCTACACCTTC. Amino acids: CASSQGTGPPPYGYTF. The gene calls are TRBV4-2 and TRBJ1-2; TRBD1 is a possible D gene (6 bases). The CDR3 has 16 residues. Trimming left V 1 base short and J 4 bases short, with 16 bases between. CDR1 is LGHNA and CDR2 is YNFKEQ in the germline V gene.

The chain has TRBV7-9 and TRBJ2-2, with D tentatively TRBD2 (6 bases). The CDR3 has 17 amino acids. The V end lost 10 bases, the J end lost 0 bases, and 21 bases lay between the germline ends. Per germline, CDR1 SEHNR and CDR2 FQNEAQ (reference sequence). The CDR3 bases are TGTGCCACCCAAGGACGGGGGATCAAAACGAACACCGGGGAGCTGTTTTTT. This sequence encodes CATQGRGIKTNTGELFF.

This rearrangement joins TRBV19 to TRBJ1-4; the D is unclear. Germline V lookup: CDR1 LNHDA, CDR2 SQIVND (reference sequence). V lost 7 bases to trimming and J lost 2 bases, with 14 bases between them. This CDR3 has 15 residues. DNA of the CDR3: TGTGCCAGTACTACTCGCTTCGGGACTAATGAAAAACTGTTTTTT. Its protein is CASTTRFGTNEKLFF. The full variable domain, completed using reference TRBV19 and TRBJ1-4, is DGGITQSPKYLFRKEGQNVTLSCEQNLNHDAMYWYRQDPGQGLRLIYYSQIVNDFQKGDIAEGYSVSREKKESFPLTVTSAQKNPTAFYLCASTTRFGTNEKLFFGSGTQLSVL.